A selection of T cell receptor beta chains follows, all from one sample in a study of blood T cell repertoires in COVID-19. Profiling relied on immunoSEQ multiplex PCR, and the TCRdb table lists in-frame clones only, not all of them. Counted here are around 120,000 clones, 75% to 90% occurring once; the ten biggest clones make up under 2.5%. Sequencing used peripheral blood. The origin of the receptors is a man between 65 and 79 years old with acute or convalescent COVID-19. CDR3s include the opening cysteine and the closing phenylalanine or tryptophan.

J: TRBJ2-7
V: TRBV5-1
CDR3: CASSARDRPPREQYF

J: TRBJ2-7
V: TRBV5-1
CDR3: CASSQGTSPYEQYF

J: TRBJ1-5
V: TRBV19
CDR3: CASSGLSGRDQPQHF

J: TRBJ1-5
V: TRBV2
CDR3: CASSWDRGGDQPQHF

J: TRBJ2-4
V: TRBV3-1/TRBV3-2
CDR3: CASSHKAQGKYF

J: TRBJ1-5
V: TRBV29-1
CDR3: CSVALQGDGNQPQHF

J: TRBJ1-5
V: TRBV5-1
CDR3: CASSLDGQPDQPQHF

J: TRBJ2-7
V: TRBV18
CDR3: CASTTTGGDYEQYF

J: TRBJ2-1
V: TRBV10-3
CDR3: CAISERAGQGTYNEQFF

J: TRBJ1-5
V: TRBV10-3
CDR3: CAISEFGGSNQPQHF

J: TRBJ1-4
V: TRBV14
CDR3: CASSQVQGGRQNEKLFF

J: TRBJ1-4
V: TRBV4-2
CDR3: CASSSGGPNEKLFF

J: TRBJ2-3
V: TRBV9
CDR3: CASSVGEDDTQYF

J: TRBJ2-7
V: TRBV3-1/TRBV3-2
CDR3: CASSQWTGYEQYF

J: TRBJ1-6
V: TRBV10-3
CDR3: CAISGDTRSPLHF

J: TRBJ2-7
V: TRBV6-5
CDR3: CASRETYYEQYF

J: TRBJ2-3
V: TRBV7-2
CDR3: CASSYASGTDTQYF

J: TRBJ1-2
V: TRBV7-2
CDR3: CASRGGTGHANYGYTF

J: TRBJ1-2
V: TRBV18
CDR3: CASSPLDTSGYGYTF

J: TRBJ2-7
V: TRBV3-1/TRBV3-2
CDR3: CASSHLYHGTESYEQYF

J: TRBJ2-5
V: TRBV4-1
CDR3: CASSQVDRAEETQYF

J: TRBJ1-1
V: TRBV28
CDR3: CASKTDREPTSRTFF

J: TRBJ1-6
V: TRBV5-5
CDR3: CASSLGTGGEGSPLHF

J: TRBJ1-2
V: TRBV19
CDR3: CASSIAQGPYGYTF

J: TRBJ1-5
V: TRBV6-1
CDR3: CASSEIQGHRDQPQHF

J: TRBJ1-1
V: TRBV5-6
CDR3: CASKGLREGNTEAFF

J: TRBJ2-7
V: TRBV15
CDR3: CATSGLDRGLDEQYF

J: TRBJ2-5
V: TRBV19
CDR3: CASSTLIGTSGETQYF

J: TRBJ1-2
V: TRBV6-5
CDR3: CASSYVGGQDYGYTF

J: TRBJ1-4
V: TRBV9
CDR3: CASSVGGQGANEKLFF

J: TRBJ2-1
V: TRBV13
CDR3: CASSNSGGAYEQFF

J: TRBJ2-7
V: TRBV10-3
CDR3: CAIGSSGNGYEQYF

J: TRBJ1-2
V: TRBV5-1
CDR3: CASSLGRDGYTF

J: TRBJ2-1
V: TRBV6-1
CDR3: CASSEFTSGGYNEQFF

J: TRBJ2-3
V: TRBV19
CDR3: CASSLLAADTQYF

J: TRBJ2-1
V: TRBV9
CDR3: CASSVGGGQGAPYNEQFF

J: TRBJ2-2
V: TRBV6-6
CDR3: CASRDSSGGDTGELFF

J: TRBJ2-1
V: TRBV4-1
CDR3: CASSQPTRSYNEQFF

J: TRBJ2-3
V: TRBV27
CDR3: CASSSIREMADTQYF

J: TRBJ1-2
V: TRBV29-1
CDR3: CSVARDYGYTF

J: TRBJ2-5
V: TRBV28
CDR3: CASTTGKETQYF

J: TRBJ1-5
V: TRBV2
CDR3: CASTDPDTTGPQPQHF

J: TRBJ1-4
V: TRBV3-1/TRBV3-2
CDR3: CASYQGALEELFF

J: TRBJ2-2
V: TRBV9
CDR3: CASSVGGEGTGELFF

J: TRBJ1-1
V: TRBV19
CDR3: CASIDRDRGNTEAFF

J: TRBJ1-2
V: TRBV28
CDR3: CASSFGQVHGYTF

J: TRBJ2-3
V: TRBV2
CDR3: CASRIGLVADTQYF

J: TRBJ1-2
V: TRBV7-9
CDR3: CASSRAGFSNYGYTF

J: TRBJ2-7
V: TRBV29-1
CDR3: CSVEDGQAYEQYF

J: TRBJ2-3
V: TRBV2
CDR3: CASSDAGVSSTDTQYF

J: TRBJ2-7
V: TRBV5-1
CDR3: CASSFQGAGDEQYF

J: TRBJ1-1
V: TRBV7-2
CDR3: CASSRGQNTEAFF

J: TRBJ2-7
V: TRBV6-5
CDR3: CASQRTGISYEQYF

J: TRBJ2-3
V: TRBV15
CDR3: CATSRVYGGEAYTQYF

J: TRBJ2-2
V: TRBV28
CDR3: CASSSGGGYTGELFF

J: TRBJ2-7
V: TRBV3-1/TRBV3-2
CDR3: CASSQDLGREQYF

J: TRBJ1-2
V: TRBV20-1
CDR3: CSASPGNGYTF

J: TRBJ2-7
V: TRBV6-1
CDR3: CASSALGTGVTNYEQYF

J: TRBJ1-4
V: TRBV4-1
CDR3: CASSQDILSFNEKLFF